A single sample is the source of the 2 T cell receptor beta chains below, sequenced in a study of Graves' ophthalmopathy and Graves' hyperthyroidism. Amplified material comprised TCR beta CDR3 regions derived from RNA transcripts. HTBI primers were used in a first-round RT-PCR, which preceded a second-round multiplex PCR. TCRdb called the multiplex PCR reads again in MiXCR, with one record for every CDR3 protein. Among around 1,200,000 distinct CDR3 sequences listed, about two fifths were seen once. The specimen sequenced was peripheral blood or thyroid tissue (not recorded which). The receptor set was obtained from an adult man with Graves' hyperthyroidism.

As regards this clonotype: Because it lacks the conserved phenylalanine or tryptophan at the end, this CDR3 is likely a read error. It is unclear where the CDR3 begins or ends on the DNA, so no DNA is shown, and the CDR3 is as TCRdb lists it. This CDR3 is CAISDSSGANVLVL. The chain is built from TRBV10-3 and TRBJ2-6. Including both end residues, the CDR3 is 14 amino acids long. The germline V gene has CDR1 ENHRY and CDR2 SYGVKD.

Regarding this clonotype: It may be a read error: a sequence one base away is much more abundant. The chain recombines TRBV2 with TRBJ2-7, with a tentative D call TRBD1 (6 bases). CDR3 length: 14 residues. With 8 bases removed from V and 6 bases from J, the gap between germline ends came to 20 bases. Germline V CDR1 and CDR2: SNHLY, FYNNEI. The CDR3 region is CASRAATGLPEQYF. CDR3 nucleotides: TGTGCCAGCCGTGCGGCGACAGGTTTGCCCGAGCAGTACTTC.